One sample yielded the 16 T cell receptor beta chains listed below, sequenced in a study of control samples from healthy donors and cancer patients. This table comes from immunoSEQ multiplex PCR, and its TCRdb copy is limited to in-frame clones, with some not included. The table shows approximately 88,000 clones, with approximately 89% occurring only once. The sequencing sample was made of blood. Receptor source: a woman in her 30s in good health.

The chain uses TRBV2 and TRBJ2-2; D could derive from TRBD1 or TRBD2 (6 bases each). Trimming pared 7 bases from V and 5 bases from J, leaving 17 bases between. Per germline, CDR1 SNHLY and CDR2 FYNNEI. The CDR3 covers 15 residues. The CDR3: CASTHKGGPTGELFF. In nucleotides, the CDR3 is TGTGCCAGCACCCACAAGGGGGGACCTACCGGGGAGCTGTTTTTT.

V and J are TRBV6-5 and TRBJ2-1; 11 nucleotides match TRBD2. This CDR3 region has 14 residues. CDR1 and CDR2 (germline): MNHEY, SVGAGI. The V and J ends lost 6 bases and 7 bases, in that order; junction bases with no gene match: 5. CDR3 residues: CASRRLAGMNEQFF. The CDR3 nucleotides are TGTGCCAGCAGACGACTAGCGGGAATGAATGAGCAGTTCTTC.

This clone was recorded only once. The chain's CDR3 is CASSLARGGTGELFF. The CDR3 DNA sequence: TGTGCCAGCAGCTTGGCAAGGGGAGGAACCGGGGAGCTGTTTTTT. The chain carries TRBV5-4 and TRBJ2-2; maybe TRBD2 (6 bases). The germline V and J ends were trimmed by 0 bases and 5 bases, with 11 bases remaining between them. CDR1 and CDR2 from the germline V gene are SGHNT and YYREEE (reference sequence). The CDR3 has 15 residues.

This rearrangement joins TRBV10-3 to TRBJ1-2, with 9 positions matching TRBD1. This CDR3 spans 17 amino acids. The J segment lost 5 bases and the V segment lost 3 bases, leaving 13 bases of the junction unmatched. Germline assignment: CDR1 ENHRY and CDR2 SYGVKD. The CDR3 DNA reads TGTGCCATCAGTGACGAGGGCCTACAGGGGGCAGGGTATGGCTACACCTTC. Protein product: CAISDEGLQGAGYGYTF.

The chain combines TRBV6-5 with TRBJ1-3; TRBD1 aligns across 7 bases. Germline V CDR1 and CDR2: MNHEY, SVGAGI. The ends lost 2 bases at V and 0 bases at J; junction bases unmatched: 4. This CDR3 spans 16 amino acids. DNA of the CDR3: TGTGCCAGCAGTTACGCGGACAGGTCCTCTGGAAACACCATATATTTT. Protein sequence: CASSYADRSSGNTIYF.

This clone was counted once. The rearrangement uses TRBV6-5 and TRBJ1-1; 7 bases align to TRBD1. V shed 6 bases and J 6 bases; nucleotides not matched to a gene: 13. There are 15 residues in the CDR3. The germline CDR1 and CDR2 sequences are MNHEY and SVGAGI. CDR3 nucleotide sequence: TGTGCCAGCAGCTGGGACAGCCGTCCGTGGGCTGAAGCTTTCTTT. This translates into CASSWDSRPWAEAFF.

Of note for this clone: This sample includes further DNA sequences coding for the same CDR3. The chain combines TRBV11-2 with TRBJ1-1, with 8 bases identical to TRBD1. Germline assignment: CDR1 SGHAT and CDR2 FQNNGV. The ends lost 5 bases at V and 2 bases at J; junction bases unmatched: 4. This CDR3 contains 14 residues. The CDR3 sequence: CASSLGQANTEAFF. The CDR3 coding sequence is TGTGCCAGCAGCCTGGGACAGGCAAACACTGAAGCTTTCTTT.

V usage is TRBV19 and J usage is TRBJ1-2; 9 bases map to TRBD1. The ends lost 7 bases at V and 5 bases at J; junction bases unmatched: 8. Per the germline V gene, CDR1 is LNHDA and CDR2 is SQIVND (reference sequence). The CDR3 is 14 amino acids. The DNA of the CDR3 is TGTGCCAGTACCCCTGGGACAGGGTCGTATGGCTACACCTTC. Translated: CASTPGTGSYGYTF.

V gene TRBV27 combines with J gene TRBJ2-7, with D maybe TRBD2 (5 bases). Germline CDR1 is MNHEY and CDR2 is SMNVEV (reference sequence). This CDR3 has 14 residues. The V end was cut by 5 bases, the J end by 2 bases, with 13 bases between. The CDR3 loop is CASSPEGRTYEQYF. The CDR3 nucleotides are TGTGCCAGCAGTCCCGAGGGCAGAACCTACGAGCAGTACTTC.

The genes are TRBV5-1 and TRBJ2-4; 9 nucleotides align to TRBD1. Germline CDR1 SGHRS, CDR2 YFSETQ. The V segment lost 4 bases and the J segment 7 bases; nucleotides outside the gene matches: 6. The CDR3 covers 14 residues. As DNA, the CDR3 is TGCGCCAGCAGCATACAGGGGGCGGGGAACATTCAGTACTTC. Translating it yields CASSIQGAGNIQYF.

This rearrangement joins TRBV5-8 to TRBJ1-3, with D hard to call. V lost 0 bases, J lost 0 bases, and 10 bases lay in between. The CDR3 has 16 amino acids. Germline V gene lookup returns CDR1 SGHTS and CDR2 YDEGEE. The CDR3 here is CASSLVQAGSGNTIYF. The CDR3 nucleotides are TGTGCCAGCAGCTTGGTTCAGGCTGGCTCTGGAAACACCATATATTTT.

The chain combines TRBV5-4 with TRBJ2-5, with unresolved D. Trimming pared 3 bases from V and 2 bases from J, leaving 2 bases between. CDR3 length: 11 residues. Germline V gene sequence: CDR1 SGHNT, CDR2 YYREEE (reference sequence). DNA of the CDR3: TGTGCCAGCAGCTCTCAAGAGACCCAGTACTTC. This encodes CASSSQETQYF.

The chain's CDR3 is CASSIRQSLNEKLFF. CDR3 in DNA: TGTGCCAGCTCAATTAGACAAAGCCTTAATGAAAAACTGTTTTTT. This chain joins TRBV18 and TRBJ1-4; no definite D call. The germline gives CDR1 KGHSH, CDR2 LQKENI. The CDR3 is 15 amino acids. Deletions cut 5 bases from V and 4 bases from J, with 14 bases between.

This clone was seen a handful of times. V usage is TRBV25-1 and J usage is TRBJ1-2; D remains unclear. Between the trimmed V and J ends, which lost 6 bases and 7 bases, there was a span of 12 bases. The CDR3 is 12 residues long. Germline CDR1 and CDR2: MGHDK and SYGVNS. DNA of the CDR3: TGTGCCAGCAGGTTCTCGGAGGGTGGCTACACCTTC. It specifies CASRFSEGGYTF.

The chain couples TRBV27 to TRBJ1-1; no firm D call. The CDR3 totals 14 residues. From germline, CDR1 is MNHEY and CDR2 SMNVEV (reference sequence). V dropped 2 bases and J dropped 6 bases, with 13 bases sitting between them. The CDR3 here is CASSLRGGMAEAFF. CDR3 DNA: TGTGCCAGCAGTTTACGGGGTGGGATGGCTGAAGCTTTCTTT.

CDR3 in DNA: TGTGCCAGCAGTTACGCCGGCTCTGGGGCCAACGTCCTGACTTTC. Translating gives CASSYAGSGANVLTF. The gene calls are TRBV6-2 or TRBV6-3 and TRBJ2-6; D remains ambiguous. The germline gives CDR1 MNHEY, CDR2 SVGEGT. The CDR3 consists of 15 residues. Trimming shortened V by 2 bases and J by 0 bases, and 5 bases separated the two germline ends.